This T cell receptor (beta chain) was documented in a study of regulatory T cells in long-lasting Graves disease. General observations from the study: Reduced TCR diversity was observed in persistent Graves' patients versus newly diagnosed patients.

Time point here: persistent/refractory GD, antithyroid drugs over 5 years with positive TRAb. The TCR library was prepared using RNA isolated from PBMCs. Building the TCR beta libraries relied on iRepertoire HTBI primers, and CDR3 regions underwent Arm-PCR. Study processing details: Taken together, the samples had roughly 63 TRBV and 13 to 15 TRBJ segments identified. TCRdb recomputed calls from the multiplex PCR reads with MiXCR, one row per CDR3 protein. These V and J calls rely on TCRdb rather than the paper's analysis. The sample contains some 420,000 distinct CDR3 sequences, approximately 22% of which appear only once. In its sample, this clonotype was seen many times. The target antigen is unknown. V lost 6 bases and J lost 3, with 23 bases in between. Germline V lookup: CDR1 SNHLY, CDR2 FYNNEI. This CDR3 contains 18 residues.

The genes are TRBV2 and TRBJ1-4; tentatively, D is TRBD1 (5 bases). This TCR was recovered from a female donor with Graves disease. The starting material was peripheral blood mononuclear cells (PBMCs), obtained when the disease was refractory, from a patient treated with antithyroid drugs. In DNA, the CDR3 is TGTGCCAGCAGCTTTAGAAGGGACCGCTCAAAAGCTAATGAAAAACTGTTTTTT. Amino acids: CASSFRRDRSKANEKLFF.